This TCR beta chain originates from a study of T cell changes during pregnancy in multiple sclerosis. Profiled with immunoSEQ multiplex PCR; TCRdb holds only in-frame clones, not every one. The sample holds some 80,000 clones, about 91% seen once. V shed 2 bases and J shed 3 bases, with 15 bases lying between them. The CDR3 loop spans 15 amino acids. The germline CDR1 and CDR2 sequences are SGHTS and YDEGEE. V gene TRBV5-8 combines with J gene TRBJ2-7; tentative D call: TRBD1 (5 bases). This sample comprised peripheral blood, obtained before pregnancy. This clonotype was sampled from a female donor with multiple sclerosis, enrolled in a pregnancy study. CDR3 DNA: TGTGCCAGCAGCTTAGGGTCAGGGTATGGCTACGAGCAGTACTTC. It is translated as CASSLGSGYGYEQYF.